The entry below describes one TCR beta chain. The CDR3 extends over 15 amino acids. With 4 bases removed from V and 6 bases from J, the gap between germline ends came to 13 bases. Germline-derived CDR1 and CDR2 are LNHDA and SQIVND (reference sequence). After autologous stem cell transplantation all patients relapsed, and prior brentuximab vedotin exposure differed between cohorts. The data derive from a study of PD-1 blockade in classical Hodgkin lymphoma. TCRdb's table, derived via immunoSEQ multiplex PCR, lists solely in-frame clones and lacks some. The sample records fewer than 8,000 clones, 85% to 90% being singletons.

The specimen comprised peripheral blood mononuclear cells (PBMCs), sampled before the second cycle of nivolumab. The TCR comes from a human donor with classical Hodgkin lymphoma. The chain carries TRBV19 and TRBJ1-6; D remains unclear. CDR3 in amino acids: CASSTGRESNSPLHF. CDR3 nucleotides: TGTGCCAGTAGTACGGGGAGAGAGAGTAATTCACCCCTCCACTTT.